This T cell receptor beta chain was documented in a study of shared clonotypes between healthy human individuals. The data were produced by immunoSEQ multiplex PCR, yet TCRdb's version contains in-frame clones alone and is incomplete. Of roughly 700,000 clones detected, around 74% appear once; the ten largest clones hold over 1.5%. The CDR3 spans 14 residues. Germline CDR1 SGHAT, CDR2 FQNNGV. The V end was cut by 5 bases, the J end by 4 bases, with 11 bases between. The clonotype originates from a woman between 25 and 40 years old in good health. The chain uses TRBV11-2 and TRBJ2-2; D is ambiguous. The source material was memory CD4+ T cells sorted from blood. As to subset: CD45RA-negative fraction. The CDR3 here is CASSQVASTGELFF. DNA of the CDR3: TGTGCCAGCAGCCAAGTCGCAAGCACCGGGGAGCTGTTTTTT.